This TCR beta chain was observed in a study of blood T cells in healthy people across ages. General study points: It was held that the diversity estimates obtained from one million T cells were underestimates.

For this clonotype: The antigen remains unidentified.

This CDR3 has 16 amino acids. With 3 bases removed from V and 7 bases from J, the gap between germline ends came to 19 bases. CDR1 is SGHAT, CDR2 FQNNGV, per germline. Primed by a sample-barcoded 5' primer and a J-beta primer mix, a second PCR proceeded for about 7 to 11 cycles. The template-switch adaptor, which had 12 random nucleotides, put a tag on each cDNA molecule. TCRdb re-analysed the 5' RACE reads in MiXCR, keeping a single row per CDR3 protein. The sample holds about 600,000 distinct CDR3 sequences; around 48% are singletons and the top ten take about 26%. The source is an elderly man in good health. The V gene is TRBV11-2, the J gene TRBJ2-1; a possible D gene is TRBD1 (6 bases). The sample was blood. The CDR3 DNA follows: TGTGCCAGCAGCTTCAGGGGTACTGAAATTGGGAATGAGCAGTTCTTC. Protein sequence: CASSFRGTEIGNEQFF.